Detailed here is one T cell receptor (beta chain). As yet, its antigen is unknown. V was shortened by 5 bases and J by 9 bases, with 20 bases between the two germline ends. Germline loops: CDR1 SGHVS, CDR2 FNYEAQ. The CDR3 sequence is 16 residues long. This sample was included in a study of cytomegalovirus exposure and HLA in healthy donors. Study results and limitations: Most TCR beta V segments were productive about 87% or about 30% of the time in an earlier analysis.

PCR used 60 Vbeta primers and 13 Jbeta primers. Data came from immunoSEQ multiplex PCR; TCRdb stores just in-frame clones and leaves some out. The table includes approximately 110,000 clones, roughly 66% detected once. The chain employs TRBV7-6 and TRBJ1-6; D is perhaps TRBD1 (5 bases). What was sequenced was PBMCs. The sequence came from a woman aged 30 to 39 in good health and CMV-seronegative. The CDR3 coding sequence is TGTGCCAGCAGCCGCGGGACGATCCCGGCCGGTTCACCCCTCCACTTT. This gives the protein CASSRGTIPAGSPLHF.